The T cell receptor beta chain described here comes from a study of cytomegalovirus exposure and HLA in healthy donors. Whole-study findings and limits: Among donors in an Asian-associated ancestry cluster, a later analysis reportedly found fewer N-insertions than the roughly 610-donor mean. A later analysis showed HLA-associated TCR beta chains outstripping equally common others in clonal expansion.

PCR primers comprised 60 Vbeta and 13 Jbeta primers. Profiled with immunoSEQ multiplex PCR; TCRdb holds only in-frame clones, not every one. Of around 80,000 clones in the sample, around 62% were seen once. As for this clone: Its cognate antigen is unknown.

The CDR3 has 16 amino acids. V was pared by 1 base and J by 7 bases, with 20 bases between. CDR1 is SGHNT, CDR2 YYREEE, per germline (reference sequence). Source material: PBMCs. This chain connects TRBV5-4 to TRBJ1-2, with D hard to call. The sequence was collected from a male donor in good health and CMV-seropositive. In nucleotides, the CDR3 is TGTGCCAGCAGCTTGCGTAGTACCTCCTATCTTAGTGGCTACACCTTC. It encodes CASSLRSTSYLSGYTF. Full variable domain (missing parts from reference TRBV5-4 and TRBJ1-2): ETGVTQSPTHLIKTRGQQVTLRCSSQSGHNTVSWYQQALGQGPQFIFQYYREEENGRGNFPPRFSGLQFPNYSSELNVNALELDDSALYLCASSLRSTSYLSGYTFGSGTRLTVV.